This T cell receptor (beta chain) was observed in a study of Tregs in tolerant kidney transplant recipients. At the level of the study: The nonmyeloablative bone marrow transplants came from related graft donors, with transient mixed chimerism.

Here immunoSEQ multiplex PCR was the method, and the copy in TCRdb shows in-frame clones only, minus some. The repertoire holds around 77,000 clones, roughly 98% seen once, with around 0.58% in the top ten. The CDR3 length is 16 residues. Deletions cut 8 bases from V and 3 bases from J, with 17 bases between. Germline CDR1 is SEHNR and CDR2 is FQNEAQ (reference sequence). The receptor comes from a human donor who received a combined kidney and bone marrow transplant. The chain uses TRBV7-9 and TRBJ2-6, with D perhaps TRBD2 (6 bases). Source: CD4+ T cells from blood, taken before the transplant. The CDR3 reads CASLKGPGVGANVLTF. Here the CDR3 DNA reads TGTGCCAGCCTGAAGGGGCCGGGGGTTGGGGCCAACGTCCTGACTTTC.